Included here is one T cell receptor (beta chain) sequence, with context. Its antigen is not yet known. No quality values exist for individual bases; no much larger clone is one base distant. The sample is drawn from a study of cytomegalovirus exposure and HLA in healthy donors (dated by TCRdb to 2016 to 2017). With respect to the entire study: An earlier analysis of 587 of the donors reported over 250 Gb of sequence data and 117 million unique TCR beta sequences obtained from about 179 million T cells. Roughly 300 gigabases of sequencing data and some 85 million unique TCR sequences were included in an early release covering about 700 HLA-typed donors. Among the roughly 400 genotyped donors, approximately 82% belonged to the genetic ancestry cluster associated with self-reported Caucasian donors. The aim of the study was to test whether cataloging public T cell receptors could identify signatures of past pathogen exposure. The T cell repertoires of about 700 subjects were profiled by immunosequencing and related to cytomegalovirus serostatus. A separate validation cohort of approximately 130 different subjects was used in addition to the approximately 670-subject first cohort. To predict cytomegalovirus infection status, the study combined high-throughput TCR immunosequencing, statistical association of individual TCRs with disease status, and machine learning. A later analysis re-analyzed previously published TCR beta repertoires from about 600 donors and added high-resolution HLA genotyping to study TCR occurrence patterns. Rather than using new phenotypic data, the later analysis identified candidate immune exposures from TCR beta sequences and from how often those sequences occurred across donors. An earlier analysis of fewer than 700 of the donors applied high-throughput TCR beta sequencing to assess whether each TCR beta V gene segment acted as functional or pseudogenic. Donor age, sex, ethnicity and CMV serostatus were compiled together with the repertoire data. In a later genetic analysis, genome-wide SNP genotypes for about 55% of the 666 donors were used, and that subset was treated as a discovery cohort. Every repertoire in the discovery cohort had been generated on one and the same sequencing platform. HLA typing included class I and class II loci at four-digit resolution. Typing coverage differed by locus: A, B, C, DRB1 and DQB1 were typed in roughly 620-630 donors, DQA1 in 522, DPA1 in approximately 610, and DPB1 in 400 to 480. Because of strong linkage in the cohort, roughly 5 DR-DQ haplotypes were treated as single units for association and clustering. On average, 235,054 unique TCR beta nucleotide sequences were sequenced per donor among 398 genotyped donors of the cohort, with approximately 18% of those sequences being non-productive. Overall study results and their limits: A later analysis found that TCR association rates varied across HLA loci, with DRB1 alleles showing the most associated TCRs and HLA-C alleles the fewest. In a later analysis, most CMV-associated TCR beta chains were found to appear HLA-restricted, with HLA associations seemingly driven largely by CMV exposure. Because counts were too low, 15 or so rarely observed V segments, including chromosome 9 orphons, were excluded from the earlier analysis of some 590 of the donors. When HLA alleles, especially DR and DQ, strongly co-occurred, attributing TCR associations to individual alleles was difficult. According to a later analysis, parvovirus B19, influenza, CMV and Epstein-Barr virus appeared linked to several top co-occurrence clusters. Presence/absence analyses assumed roughly uniform sequencing depth across donors, an assumption that may not hold. In the study, approximately 160 TCR beta chains were listed as associated with cytomegalovirus. A further reported finding was that TCR beta sequences accurately predicted the HLA-A and HLA-B alleles for most subjects in the first cohort. Across donors, most TCR sequences were observed very rarely, whereas some public TCRs were present in many individuals. Compared with equally common non-associated chains, HLA-associated TCR beta chains in a later analysis were more clonally expanded and had lower generation probabilities. The authors suggested that the approach could potentially be extended to other disease states and immunological phenotypes. In both the original and validation cohorts, the classifier was reported to diagnose cytomegalovirus status with high specificity and sensitivity. Specific HLA alleles were associated with 15,000 to 20,000 TCR beta sequences at a false discovery rate of 0.05 in a later analysis. For the cohort, immune exposure information was limited to CMV serostatus. Because HLA typing was unavailable for some donors at each locus, only the typed subset was used in association tests. In an earlier analysis of some 550 of the donors, most TCR beta V segments were observed in productive rearrangements about 90% or about 30% of the time, broadly matching IMGT annotations. Some IMGT-functional V segments, including TRBV6-2 and TRBV6-3, could not be distinguished by the 87-base-pair reads and were therefore excluded. An association between a missense DCLRE1C variant and V-gene and J-gene trimming of TCR beta chains was found in a later genetic analysis and replicated in an independent cohort. The cohort was sequenced for TCR beta chains only, and without alpha or paired-chain data the features that could be detected were limited. A later genetic analysis reported fewer N-insertions in productive TCRs among donors in an Asian-associated ancestry cluster than the roughly 700-donor mean. A few of the identified cytomegalovirus-associated TCR beta chains were confirmed in vitro to be specific for cytomegalovirus antigens. Correlated functional status among segregating V segments might reflect linkage disequilibrium, but an unknown experimental factor could not be ruled out. A cluster of highly shared sequence variants was judged likely to be a technical artifact of the sequencing pipeline.

The CDR3, from cysteine to phenylalanine, totals 16 residues. Only the CDR3 portion is preserved as DNA: 48 bases, with reading frame beginning at the first base. From the germline V gene (reference sequence), CDR1 is MNHEY and CDR2 is SMNVEV. Trimming takes 8 bases off V and 6 bases off J; junction bases not matched to a gene: 16. Receptor libraries were prepared by the immunoSEQ multiplex PCR assay. The multiplex PCR relied on a mix of 60 forward primers for TCR Vbeta segments and 13 reverse primers for TCR Jbeta segments. The CDR3 region of rearranged TCR beta genes was amplified from genomic DNA by a multiplex PCR assay. The Illumina HiSeq System was used to sequence the amplified TCR beta libraries as 87-base-pair reads. The authors' pipeline ran thus. Across the 666 repertoires, a later analysis counted tens of millions of unique TCR beta chains, 9.5 million to 12 million of which were shared by at least two donors. Raw reads were error-corrected and collapsed into unique sequences with a nearest-neighbor algorithm that merged closely related sequences to remove PCR and sequencing errors. To assign V, D and J gene segments, CDR3 sequences were aligned to IMGT reference sequences. Each retained sequence needed at least a six-nucleotide match to both a V gene segment and a J gene segment. Rearrangements were called productive when the CDR3 lacked stop codons and stayed in frame with V and J; all others were non-productive. CDR3 was defined according to IMGT convention as the region running from the second conserved V-encoded cysteine to the conserved J-encoded phenylalanine. Sequences without an unambiguous match to a single V gene segment were excluded from the earlier analysis of about 640 of the donors. In an earlier analysis of a few hundred of the donors, a V segment was called functional when productive rearrangements were above 56.7%, and segregating when the standard deviation between donors exceeded 5%. A statistical classification framework was built to diagnose cytomegalovirus status from the catalog of TCR beta chain sequences. In a later analysis, TCR nucleotide sequences were compared against IMGT/GENE-DB human TR gene sequences so that V and J genes could be assigned. Using the TCRdist pipeline, a later analysis assigned CDR3 sequences along with most-parsimonious VDJ recombination scenarios. In a later analysis, every TCR beta chain was defined by the combination of its CDR3 amino acid sequence and its V-gene family, and reads without a unique V-gene family were dropped. In a later analysis, fewer than 600 highly shared, low-generation-probability nucleotide sequences were removed to address suspected cross-contamination and a sequencing artifact. In a later analysis, a clonal expansion index was calculated for each public chain from normalized within-repertoire ranks of inferred template counts. A later analysis computed generation probabilities with a VDJ recombination model fitted to out-of-frame rearrangements, and checked the results against IGoR. Hypergeometric tests were used in a later analysis to score TCR-TCR, TCR-HLA and TCR-CMV co-occurrence, with a repertoire-size bias correction applied to the TCR pairs. In a later analysis, false discovery rates were estimated by permuting HLA or CMV assignments 20 times. A later analysis grouped co-occurring TCRs with DBSCAN, adding TCRdist sequence similarity when clustering within HLA-allele-positive subsets. Repertoires with fewer than 30,000 or more than 120,000 public chains were left out of co-occurrence clustering, as were five repertoires with anomalous nucleotide sharing. The source is immuneACCESS, and TCRdb retained only in-frame sequences with V and J called. Part of the clones is not carried over; for the studies checked, unresolved V genes explain less than half of this, and the remainder is unexplained. V and J calls and clone size are those listed in that table; D and trimming were worked out from the DNA. Within this sample are 170,000 or so clones, with about four fifths of them counted one time only. The ten largest clones add up to 1% of the sample.

The cohort comprised some 730 healthy bone marrow donors. All cohort members were sampled while nominally healthy, although unrecorded immune exposures were likely present. The donor was CMV seropositive and was included in the group of 250 to 300 seropositive cohort members. A peripheral blood sample was collected from each donor, and TCR beta sequencing was performed on peripheral blood mononuclear cells. Genomic DNA extraction from the blood cell samples was performed with the Qiagen DNeasy Blood Extraction Kit. Recombination connected TRBV27 to TRBJ2-3, with 8 bases matching TRBD2. Sequenced sample: PBMCs. This sequence originates from a woman in her 50s in good health and CMV-seropositive. CDR3 loop: CASGVRGGLGLDTQYF. In nucleotides, the sequence is TGTGCCAGCGGGGTTAGGGGGGGACTAGGGTTGGATACGCAGTATTTT.